These T cell receptor beta chains were read from a single sample in a study of cytomegalovirus exposure and HLA in healthy donors. Sequenced by immunoSEQ multiplex PCR; TCRdb stores in-frame clones only, minus some. This specimen shows about 96,000 clones; the ten leading clones hold roughly 3.5%. Input material: PBMCs. These receptors originate from a young woman in good health and CMV-seronegative. CDR3s include the opening cysteine and the closing phenylalanine or tryptophan. D genes are given only for firm matches.

CDR3nt	CDR3aa	d_gene	len	v_gene	j_gene
TGTGCCACCAGCAGGCCGGGGTCCCAGCCCCAGCATTTT	CATSRPGSQPQHF	-	13	TRBV15	TRBJ1-5
TGTGCCAGCAGTTCTGGACAGGGCTCCTACGAGCAGTACTTC	CASSSGQGSYEQYF	TRBD1	14	TRBV28	TRBJ2-7
TGTGCCAGCAGACTCGCGGGGGGGCGTACCGGGGAGCTGTTTTTT	CASRLAGGRTGELFF	TRBD2	15	TRBV5-4	TRBJ2-2
TGTGCCAGCAGCTTGGCACAGGGCGCCACTGAAGCTTTCTTT	CASSLAQGATEAFF	-	14	TRBV5-5	TRBJ1-1
TGTGCCATCAGGGAACTACAGGGGTGGGGATATAGCAATCAGCCCCAGCATTTT	CAIRELQGWGYSNQPQHF	TRBD1	18	TRBV10-3	TRBJ1-5
TGTGCCAGCAGTTCAGGAACAGGGGGTAGTCAGCCCCAGCATTTT	CASSSGTGGSQPQHF	TRBD1	15	TRBV28	TRBJ1-5
TGTGCCACCAGCAGAGATTCACCAGGGACTAAGGGGAATGAGCAGTTCTTC	CATSRDSPGTKGNEQFF	TRBD2	17	TRBV15	TRBJ2-1
TGTGCCAGCTCACCTAGGGGGGGAAACAGCAATCAGCCCCAGCATTTT	CASSPRGGNSNQPQHF	-	16	TRBV18	TRBJ1-5
TGTGCCAGCAGTCCTAGGACAGGGTCCTACGAGCAGTACTTC	CASSPRTGSYEQYF	TRBD1	14	TRBV28	TRBJ2-7
TGTGCCAGCAGTGCGGGACTAGGGACAGATACGCAGTATTTT	CASSAGLGTDTQYF	TRBD2	14	TRBV2	TRBJ2-3
TGTGCCAGCAGCTCAGCTATGTACGAGCAGTACTTC	CASSSAMYEQYF	-	12	TRBV7-2	TRBJ2-7
TGTGCCAGCAGCCTGACTAGCCAGGCCTCGACAGATACGCAGTATTTT	CASSLTSQASTDTQYF	TRBD2	16	TRBV9	TRBJ2-3
TGTGCCAGCGGGGACAGGGGCGGGGAGCTGTTTTTT	CASGDRGGELFF	TRBD1	12	TRBV10-3	TRBJ2-2
TGTGCCAGCAGTATTGCAGGGGAAGGATGGACTGAAGCTTTCTTT	CASSIAGEGWTEAFF	-	15	TRBV25-1	TRBJ1-1
TGTGCCACCACCAGGACACAGAACACTGAAGCTTTCTTT	CATTRTQNTEAFF	-	13	TRBV6-5	TRBJ1-1
TGTGCCAGCAGTCCGTACCTTGATGGAGTAAAAAACATTCAGTACTTC	CASSPYLDGVKNIQYF	-	16	TRBV28	TRBJ2-4
TGTGCCAGCAGTCTGGGGGGGGCCCAGCCCCAGCATTTT	CASSLGGAQPQHF	-	13	TRBV7-8	TRBJ1-5
TGTGCCAGCAGCTTTGCTGACAGATCCTATGGTTACACCTTC	CASSFADRSYGYTF	-	14	TRBV11-2	TRBJ1-2
TGCGCCAGCAGTCCCCGGCAGGGGATGAACACTGAAGCTTTCTTT	CASSPRQGMNTEAFF	-	15	TRBV23-1	TRBJ1-1
TGTGCCAGCAGTCAAGGGACAGGTAGAGAAAAACTGTTTTTT	CASSQGTGREKLFF	TRBD1	14	TRBV7-6	TRBJ1-4
TGTGCCTCCCATCTGGACAGTCCGAACACTGAAGCTTTCTTT	CASHLDSPNTEAFF	-	14	TRBV30	TRBJ1-1
TGTGCCAGCAGTTACTCTGAGGGGGCTTGGGACTATGGCTACACCTTC	CASSYSEGAWDYGYTF	TRBD1	16	TRBV6-6	TRBJ1-2
TGCGCCAGCAGCTCCGGGACAGTGTTCTCTGGGGCCAACGTCCTGACTTTC	CASSSGTVFSGANVLTF	TRBD1	17	TRBV5-1	TRBJ2-6
TGTGCCAGCAGCTTAGCCGGAGCGGGGAATTCACCCCTCCACTTT	CASSLAGAGNSPLHF	-	15	TRBV7-2	TRBJ1-6
TGTGCCAGCTCACTTCACCCACCTAACCGGGGGGAACACGGGGAGCTGTTTTTT	CASSLHPPNRGEHGELFF	TRBD2	18	TRBV18	TRBJ2-2
TGTGCCAGCAGCTTAGGGGTGGGAGGGCTCTACGAGCAGTACTTC	CASSLGVGGLYEQYF	TRBD2	15	TRBV7-8	TRBJ2-7
TGTGCCAGCAGCTTAACTCCAGTCTACTATGGCTACACCTTC	CASSLTPVYYGYTF	-	14	TRBV7-3	TRBJ1-2
TGTGCCAGCAGTTTGGATTCGGGGGGGTCGTATCAGCCCCAGCATTTT	CASSLDSGGSYQPQHF	-	16	TRBV28	TRBJ1-5
TGTGCCAGCAGCCCTACAGGTGCGAACACCGGGGAGCTGTTTTTT	CASSPTGANTGELFF	-	15	TRBV5-5	TRBJ2-2
TGTGCCAGCTCACCAAGGGACAGGGACACTGAAGCTTTCTTT	CASSPRDRDTEAFF	TRBD1	14	TRBV18	TRBJ1-1
TGTGCCAGTAGTCCAGGGGATAGCAATCAGCCCCAGCATTTT	CASSPGDSNQPQHF	-	14	TRBV19	TRBJ1-5
TGTGCCAGCAGTTTATCGCGGACAAGTGGGTCCTACACCTTC	CASSLSRTSGSYTF	-	14	TRBV28	TRBJ1-2
TGTGCCACGGGGACTAGCGGGTCTGTTGAGCAGTTCTTC	CATGTSGSVEQFF	TRBD2	13	TRBV19	TRBJ2-1
TGTGCCAGTAGTCCCGGGGTCTTCGGGGATACGCAGTATTTT	CASSPGVFGDTQYF	-	14	TRBV19	TRBJ2-3
TGCGCCAGCAGCTTGAGCAGCGGGGCCTACAATGAGCAGTTCTTC	CASSLSSGAYNEQFF	TRBD2	15	TRBV5-1	TRBJ2-1
TGTGCCAGCAGCCCTCGACAGGGGGGCGAGCAGTACTTC	CASSPRQGGEQYF	TRBD1	13	TRBV7-2	TRBJ2-7
TGCAGCGTGAGGCGGCTGATGAACACTGAAGCTTTCTTT	CSVRRLMNTEAFF	-	13	TRBV29-1	TRBJ1-1
TGTGCCAGCAGTTTAGGAGGGGAGGTTGGGTACGAGCAGTACTTC	CASSLGGEVGYEQYF	-	15	TRBV27	TRBJ2-7
TGTGCCAGCAGCTGGACAGGGGGCGAGAACTATGGCTACACCTTC	CASSWTGGENYGYTF	TRBD1	15	TRBV11-2	TRBJ1-2
TGTGCCAGCATCCCGGGACAGGGGATCAATGAGCAGTTCTTC	CASIPGQGINEQFF	TRBD1	14	TRBV13	TRBJ2-1
TGTGCCAGCTCACAACATACAGGGGTGGATCAGCCCCAGCATTTT	CASSQHTGVDQPQHF	TRBD1	15	TRBV18	TRBJ1-5
TGTGCCAGCAGTTACCTCTCGGGACAGGGCTACAATGAGCAGTTCTTC	CASSYLSGQGYNEQFF	TRBD1	16	TRBV6-6	TRBJ2-1
TGTGCAACGGGTACGGAGAGCAATCAGCCCCAGCATTTT	CATGTESNQPQHF	-	13	TRBV5-4	TRBJ1-5
TGTGCCACCAGCAGAGTTGGGGGGGAGAGTGAAAAACTGTTTTTT	CATSRVGGESEKLFF	-	15	TRBV15	TRBJ1-4
TGTGCCAGCTCGGAGAGCTCTGGAAACACCATATATTTT	CASSESSGNTIYF	-	13	TRBV6-1	TRBJ1-3
TGTGCCAGCAAAGCGTATAGCAATCAGCCCCAGCATTTT	CASKAYSNQPQHF	-	13	TRBV6-6	TRBJ1-5
TGCGCCAGCAGCACTAGACAGGGCTCAGATACGCAGTATTTT	CASSTRQGSDTQYF	TRBD1	14	TRBV5-1	TRBJ2-3
TGTGCCAGCAGCTTAGTAGGGCTAGCTGGCGGGGAGCTGTTTTTT	CASSLVGLAGGELFF	-	15	TRBV7-3	TRBJ2-2